This T cell receptor (beta chain) derives from a study of T-cell memory formation after mild COVID-19. Study-wide context: TCR clusters were mostly donor specific.

Whole-study findings and limits: CM and EM subsets held most contracting CD4+ clones; EMRA held CD8+ ones. There was a balanced CD4/CD8 profile in clones contracting day 15 to 85, and later expanders leaned CD4+. A second wave of clones peaked on day 37, and their SARS-CoV-2 specificity went unconfirmed.

MiXCR, applied by TCRdb to the 5' RACE reads, yields one record per CDR3 protein. This repertoire shows 150,000 or so distinct CDR3 sequences, about 15% found once; its top ten account for 13% to 15%. In the case of this clonotype: What it binds is not known.

Source material: PBMCs or a T cell subset sorted from them (not recorded which). The receptor was derived from an adult woman who had mild COVID-19 (a few samples of this study predate the infection). Cell type and time point are not known.

The CDR3 bases are TGTGCCAGCAGTCTCCGACAGGAGCAGTACTTC. This codes for CASSLRQEQYF. The V and J genes are TRBV12-3 or TRBV12-4 and TRBJ2-7; tentative D call: TRBD1 (5 bases). The CDR3 spans 11 residues. The ends were cut back, 5 bases at V and 7 bases at J, with 9 bases in the middle.